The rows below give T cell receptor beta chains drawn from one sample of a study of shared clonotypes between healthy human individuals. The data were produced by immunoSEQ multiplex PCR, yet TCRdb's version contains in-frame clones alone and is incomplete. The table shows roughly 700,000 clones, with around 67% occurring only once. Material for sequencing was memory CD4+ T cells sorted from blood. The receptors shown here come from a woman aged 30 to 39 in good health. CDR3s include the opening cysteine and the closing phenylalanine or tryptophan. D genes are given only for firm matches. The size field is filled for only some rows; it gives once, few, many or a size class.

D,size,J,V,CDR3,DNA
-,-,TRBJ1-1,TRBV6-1,CASSGLIYTEAFF,TGTGCCAGCAGTGGACTGATTTACACTGAAGCTTTCTTT
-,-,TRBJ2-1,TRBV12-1,CASSFVAGGQDNEQFF,TGTGCCAGCAGCTTTGTGGCGGGAGGACAAGACAATGAGCAGTTCTTC
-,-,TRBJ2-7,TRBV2,CASSDTSQAGRVEQYF,TGTGCCAGCAGTGATACGTCGCAGGCCGGTCGGGTCGAGCAGTACTTC
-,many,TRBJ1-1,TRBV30,CAWSVLGTEAFF,TGTGCCTGGAGTGTACTGGGGACTGAAGCTTTCTTT
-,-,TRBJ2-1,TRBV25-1,CASSLGDEQFF,TGTGCCAGCAGTTTGGGGGATGAGCAGTTCTTC
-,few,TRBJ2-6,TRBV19,CASTQGHSGANVLTF,TGTGCCAGTACTCAAGGACACTCTGGGGCCAACGTCCTGACTTTC
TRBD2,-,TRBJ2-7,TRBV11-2,CASSVGLAGEYEQYF,TGTGCCAGCAGCGTGGGACTAGCGGGAGAATACGAGCAGTACTTC
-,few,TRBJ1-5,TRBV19,CASRPQQRGNQPQHF,TGTGCCAGTAGACCACAGCAAAGAGGCAATCAGCCCCAGCATTTT
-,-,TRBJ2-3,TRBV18,CASSPTSTDTQYF,TGTGCCAGCTCACCAACCAGCACAGATACGCAGTATTTT
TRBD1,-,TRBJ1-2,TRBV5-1,CASSSSGTVAADNYGYTF,TGCGCCAGCAGCTCCTCCGGGACAGTCGCCGCCGATAACTATGGCTACACCTTC
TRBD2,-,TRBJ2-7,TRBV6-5,CASTQRRGRAYEQYF,TGTGCCAGCACCCAACGGCGCGGGAGGGCCTACGAGCAGTACTTC
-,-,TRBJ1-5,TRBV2,CASSPQRYSNQPQHF,TGTGCCAGCAGTCCACAGCGATATAGCAATCAGCCCCAGCATTTT
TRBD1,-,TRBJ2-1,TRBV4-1,CASSQPRTGGNEQFF,TGCGCCAGCAGCCAACCAAGGACAGGGGGCAATGAGCAGTTCTTC
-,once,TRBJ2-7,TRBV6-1,CASSDGQVYEQYF,TGTGCCAGCAGTGACGGACAAGTCTACGAGCAGTACTTC
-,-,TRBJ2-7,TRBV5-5,CASSLVGRSYEQYF,TGTGCCAGCAGCTTGGTCGGCCGATCCTACGAGCAGTACTTC
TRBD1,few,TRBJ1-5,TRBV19,CASSTGQSHQPQHF,TGTGCCAGTAGTACGGGACAGTCCCATCAGCCCCAGCATTTT
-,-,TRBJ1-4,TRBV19,CASSFRVATNEKLFF,TGTGCCAGTAGTTTTCGGGTCGCAACTAATGAAAAACTGTTTTTT
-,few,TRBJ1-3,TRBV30,CAWSGRSSGNTIYF,TGTGCCTGGAGCGGTCGATCATCTGGAAACACCATATATTTT
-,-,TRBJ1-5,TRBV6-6,CASSYGLLDRNQPQHF,TGTGCCAGCAGTTACGGTCTTTTGGATCGGAATCAGCCCCAGCATTTT
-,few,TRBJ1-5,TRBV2,CASTGGGASNQPQHF,TGTGCCAGCACCGGAGGCGGCGCTAGCAATCAGCCCCAGCATTTT
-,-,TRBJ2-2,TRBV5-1,CASSPASSAANTGELFF,TGCGCCAGCAGCCCGGCTTCTTCAGCCGCGAACACCGGGGAGCTGTTTTTT
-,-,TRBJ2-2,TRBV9,CASSPLSRTLNTGELFF,TGTGCCAGCAGCCCACTAAGTCGGACTCTTAACACCGGGGAGCTGTTTTTT
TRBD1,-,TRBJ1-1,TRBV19,CASSPTNPGQGSGPNTEAFF,TGTGCCAGTAGTCCAACCAACCCGGGACAGGGTTCGGGCCCGAACACTGAAGCTTTCTTT
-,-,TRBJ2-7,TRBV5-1,CASSLVPGHYEQYF,TGCGCCAGCAGCTTGGTACCGGGACACTACGAGCAGTACTTC
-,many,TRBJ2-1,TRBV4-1,CASSQEGGIDIYNEQFF,TGCGCCAGCAGCCAAGAGGGGGGAATCGACATCTACAATGAGCAGTTCTTC
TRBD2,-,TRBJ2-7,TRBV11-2,CASSQGGTSGSYEQYF,TGTGCCAGCAGCCAAGGAGGGACTAGCGGATCCTACGAGCAGTACTTC
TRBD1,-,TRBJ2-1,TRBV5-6,CASSGTGFEQFF,TGTGCCAGCAGCGGGACAGGGTTCGAGCAGTTCTTC
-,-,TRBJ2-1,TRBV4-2,CASSPTSEQFF,TGTGCCAGCAGCCCTACGAGTGAGCAGTTCTTC
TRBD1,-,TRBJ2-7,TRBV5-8,CASTTRQGNEQYF,TGTGCCAGCACCACCAGACAGGGGAACGAGCAGTACTTC
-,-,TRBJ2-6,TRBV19,CASSPGSGANVLTF,TGTGCCAGTAGCCCAGGCTCTGGGGCCAACGTCCTGACTTTC
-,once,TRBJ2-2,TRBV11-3,CASSLEVGETGELFF,TGTGCCAGCAGCTTAGAAGTAGGGGAAACCGGGGAGCTGTTTTTT
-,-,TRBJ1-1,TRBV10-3,CAISAGENTEAFF,TGTGCCATCAGTGCAGGGGAGAACACTGAAGCTTTCTTT
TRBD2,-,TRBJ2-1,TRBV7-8,CASSSHPGGTSGRNEQFF,TGTGCCAGCAGCTCTCACCCGGGGGGGACTAGCGGCCGAAATGAGCAGTTCTTC
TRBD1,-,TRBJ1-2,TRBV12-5,CASGLVKGQGIYGYTF,TGTGCTAGTGGTTTGGTAAAGGGACAGGGTATCTATGGCTACACCTTC
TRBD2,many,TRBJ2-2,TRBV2,CASTPTSGNTGELFF,TGTGCCAGCACTCCAACTAGCGGAAACACCGGGGAGCTGTTTTTT
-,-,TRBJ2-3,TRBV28,CASKRGVPDTQYF,TGTGCCAGCAAGAGAGGTGTCCCAGATACGCAGTATTTT